This T cell receptor beta chain stems from a study of cytomegalovirus exposure and HLA in healthy donors. Study results and limitations: Only CMV serostatus was available as immune exposure information. Presence/absence analyses supposed approximately even sequencing depth among donors. TCR beta V- and J-gene trimming was later associated with a missense DCLRE1C variant.

Use of 60 Vbeta and 13 Jbeta primers characterized the PCR. In the authors' workflow: Per a later analysis, the number of unique TCR beta chains was roughly 83 million, of which around 9.9 million were shared. Profiling relied on immunoSEQ multiplex PCR, and the TCRdb table lists in-frame clones only, not all of them. Clone size and V and J calls were adopted from that table, with D and trimming inferred from the DNA. The sample lists 140,000 to 150,000 clones, approximately 80% seen once, with 1.5% to 2% in the top ten. Germline loops: CDR1 PRHDT, CDR2 FYEKMQ (reference sequence). V lost 5 bases and J lost 5; bases outside the gene matches: 14. The length of the CDR3 is 16 residues. Details on this clone: Antigen unknown.

The source of this sequence is a man in his forties or fifties in good health and CMV-seronegative. The sample was PBMCs. This chain connects TRBV13 to TRBJ2-5; 7 positions agree with TRBD1. This CDR3 reads CASSAPRQGNMETQYF. The CDR3 DNA sequence: TGTGCCAGCAGCGCGCCCAGACAGGGTAATATGGAGACCCAGTACTTC.